This TCR beta chain was sequenced for a study of long-term antiretroviral therapy in people with HIV. Notes on the study in general: Despite increasing after ART, diversity remained lower than that of transplant donor controls. Clonal populations expanded prior to ART predominated within the repertoire at all time points.

Germline-derived CDR1 and CDR2 are ENHRY and SYGVKD. This CDR3 region has 14 residues. V dropped 10 bases and J dropped 4 bases, with 19 bases sitting between them. About this clone: Its antigen is as yet unknown.

Samples were assayed with immunoSEQ v3.0 at survey level. The method was immunoSEQ multiplex PCR; TCRdb's version includes in-frame clones alone and lacks a portion of them. This sample has about 7,000 clones, with 65% to 80% found just once. This chain uses TRBV10-3 with TRBJ2-5, with a tentative D call TRBD2 (5 bases). This clonotype originated in a man between 35 and 55 years old with HIV. Here the sequenced sample was unsorted PBMCs, taken 1.1 years after starting antiretroviral therapy. The CDR3 DNA sequence: TGTGCCACCAGGACTTCCGAGATTGGAGAGACCCAGTACTTC. Protein: CATRTSEIGETQYF.